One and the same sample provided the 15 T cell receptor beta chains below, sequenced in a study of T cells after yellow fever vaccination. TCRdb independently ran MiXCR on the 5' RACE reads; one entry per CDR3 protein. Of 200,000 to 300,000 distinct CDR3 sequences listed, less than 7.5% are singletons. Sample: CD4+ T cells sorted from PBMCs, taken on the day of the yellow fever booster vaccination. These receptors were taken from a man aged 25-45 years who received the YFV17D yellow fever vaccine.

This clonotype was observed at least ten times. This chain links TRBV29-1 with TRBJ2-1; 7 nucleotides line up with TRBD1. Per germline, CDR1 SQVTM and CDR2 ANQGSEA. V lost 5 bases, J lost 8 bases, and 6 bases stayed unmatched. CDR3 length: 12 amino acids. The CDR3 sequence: CSVRLGGDEQFF. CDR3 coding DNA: TGCAGCGTTCGGTTAGGGGGCGATGAGCAGTTCTTC.

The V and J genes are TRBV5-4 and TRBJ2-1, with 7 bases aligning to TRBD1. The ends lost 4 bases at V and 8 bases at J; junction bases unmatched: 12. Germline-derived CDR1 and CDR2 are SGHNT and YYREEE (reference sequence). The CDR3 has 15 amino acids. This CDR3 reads CASSRPGQGGHEQFF. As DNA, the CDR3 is TGTGCCAGCAGCCGGCCGGGACAAGGGGGCCATGAGCAGTTCTTC.

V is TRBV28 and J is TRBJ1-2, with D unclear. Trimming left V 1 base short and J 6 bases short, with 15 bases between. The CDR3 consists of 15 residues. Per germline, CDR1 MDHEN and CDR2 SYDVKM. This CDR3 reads CASSLLAGMGNGYTF. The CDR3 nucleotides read TGTGCCAGCAGTTTATTGGCCGGGATGGGGAATGGCTACACCTTC.

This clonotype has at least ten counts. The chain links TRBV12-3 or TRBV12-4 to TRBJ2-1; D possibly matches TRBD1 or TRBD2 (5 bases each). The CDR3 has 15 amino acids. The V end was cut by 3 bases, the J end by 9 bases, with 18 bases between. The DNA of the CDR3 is TGTGCCAGCAGTTTTCAGGGAACTTTAGAGGGTGAGCAGTTCTTC. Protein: CASSFQGTLEGEQFF.

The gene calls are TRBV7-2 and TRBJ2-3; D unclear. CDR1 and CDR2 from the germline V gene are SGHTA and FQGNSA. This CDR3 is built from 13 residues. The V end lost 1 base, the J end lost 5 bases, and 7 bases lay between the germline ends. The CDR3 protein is CASSLGSKDTQYF. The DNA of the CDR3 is TGTGCCAGCAGCTTAGGGTCAAAAGATACGCAGTATTTT.

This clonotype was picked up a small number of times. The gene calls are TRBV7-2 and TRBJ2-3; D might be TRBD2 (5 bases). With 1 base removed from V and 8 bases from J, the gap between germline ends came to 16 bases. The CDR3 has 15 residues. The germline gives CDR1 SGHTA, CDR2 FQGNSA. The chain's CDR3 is CASSLGGRAGGTQYF. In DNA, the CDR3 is TGTGCCAGCAGCTTAGGTGGTAGGGCGGGTGGTACGCAGTATTTT.

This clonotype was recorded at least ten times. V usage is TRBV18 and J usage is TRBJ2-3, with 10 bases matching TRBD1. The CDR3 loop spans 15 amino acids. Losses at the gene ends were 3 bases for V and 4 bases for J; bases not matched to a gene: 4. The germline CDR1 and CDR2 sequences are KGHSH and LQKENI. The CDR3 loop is CASSPRQGASDTQYF. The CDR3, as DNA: TGTGCCAGCTCACCCAGACAGGGGGCTTCAGATACGCAGTATTTT.

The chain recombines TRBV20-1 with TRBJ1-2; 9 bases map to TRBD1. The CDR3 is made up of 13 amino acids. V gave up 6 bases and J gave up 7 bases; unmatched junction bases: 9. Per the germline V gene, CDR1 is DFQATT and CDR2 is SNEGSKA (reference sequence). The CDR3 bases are TGCAGTGCACAAACAGGGGGCGGAGGTGGCTACACCTTC. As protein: CSAQTGGGGGYTF.

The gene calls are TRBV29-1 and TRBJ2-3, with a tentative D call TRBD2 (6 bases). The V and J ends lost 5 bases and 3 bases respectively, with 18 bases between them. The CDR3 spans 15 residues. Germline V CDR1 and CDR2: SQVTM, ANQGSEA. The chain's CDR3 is CSVTHRGTGTDTQYF. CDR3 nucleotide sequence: TGCAGCGTTACCCACCGGGGGACTGGGACAGATACGCAGTATTTT.

The CDR3 protein is CASSFMGNTQYF. The DNA of the CDR3 is TGTGCCAGCAGCTTTATGGGGAATACGCAGTATTTT. This sequence joins TRBV7-9 and TRBJ2-3; D ambiguous. This CDR3 has 12 amino acids. V was cut by 3 bases and J by 7 bases, with 8 bases left in between. Germline CDR1 is SEHNR and CDR2 is FQNEAQ (reference sequence).

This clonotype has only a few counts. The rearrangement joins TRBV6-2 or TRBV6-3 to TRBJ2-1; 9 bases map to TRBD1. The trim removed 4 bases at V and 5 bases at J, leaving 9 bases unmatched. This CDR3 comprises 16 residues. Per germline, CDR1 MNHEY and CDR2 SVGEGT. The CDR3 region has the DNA TGTGCCAGCAGTTCCCACGGGACAGGGAAGAACAATGAGCAGTTCTTC. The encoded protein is CASSSHGTGKNNEQFF.

Here the CDR3 reads CASSQQQGNEQFF. The CDR3 coding sequence is TGTGCCAGCTCACAGCAGCAGGGCAATGAGCAGTTCTTC. J is TRBJ2-1 and V is TRBV18, with D possibly matching TRBD1 (5 bases). Germline V gene lookup returns CDR1 KGHSH and CDR2 LQKENI. V was cut by 4 bases and J by 6 bases, with 10 bases left in between. The CDR3 runs 13 residues.

CDR3 sequence (DNA): TGTGCCAGTAGTATAGACCCAAACGCGGGAGCCGGGGAGCTGTTTTTT. Amino acids: CASSIDPNAGAGELFF. This sequence joins TRBV19 and TRBJ2-2, with 7 bases aligning to TRBD2. Trimming took 0 bases from V and 6 from J; bases not matched to a gene: 7. This CDR3 has 16 residues. Germline lookup yields CDR1 LNHDA and CDR2 SQIVND (reference sequence).

The CDR3 is CASTLAGAKFF. The CDR3 nucleotides read TGTGCCAGCACGTTAGCGGGGGCAAAGTTCTTC. This sequence joins TRBV5-5 and TRBJ2-1; 9 bases match TRBD2. The germline V gene encodes CDR1 SGHKS and CDR2 YYEKEE (reference sequence). This CDR3 spans 11 amino acids. After removal of 6 bases from V and 14 bases from J, the junction contained 6 bases not matched to a gene. Supplemented by reference TRBV5-5 and TRBJ2-1, the full variable domain reads DAGVTQSPTHLIKTRGQQVTLRCSPISGHKSVSWYQQVLGQGPQFIFQYYEKEERGRGNFPDRFSARQFPNYSSELNVNALLLGDSALYLCASTLAGAKFFGPGTRLTVL.

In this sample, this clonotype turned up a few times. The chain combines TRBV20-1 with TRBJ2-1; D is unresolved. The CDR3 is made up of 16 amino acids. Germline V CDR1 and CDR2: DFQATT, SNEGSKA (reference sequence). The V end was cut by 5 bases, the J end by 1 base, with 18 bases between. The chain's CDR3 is CSASTPYQVSYNEQFF. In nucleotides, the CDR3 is TGCAGTGCTTCAACCCCGTACCAGGTTTCCTACAATGAGCAGTTCTTC.